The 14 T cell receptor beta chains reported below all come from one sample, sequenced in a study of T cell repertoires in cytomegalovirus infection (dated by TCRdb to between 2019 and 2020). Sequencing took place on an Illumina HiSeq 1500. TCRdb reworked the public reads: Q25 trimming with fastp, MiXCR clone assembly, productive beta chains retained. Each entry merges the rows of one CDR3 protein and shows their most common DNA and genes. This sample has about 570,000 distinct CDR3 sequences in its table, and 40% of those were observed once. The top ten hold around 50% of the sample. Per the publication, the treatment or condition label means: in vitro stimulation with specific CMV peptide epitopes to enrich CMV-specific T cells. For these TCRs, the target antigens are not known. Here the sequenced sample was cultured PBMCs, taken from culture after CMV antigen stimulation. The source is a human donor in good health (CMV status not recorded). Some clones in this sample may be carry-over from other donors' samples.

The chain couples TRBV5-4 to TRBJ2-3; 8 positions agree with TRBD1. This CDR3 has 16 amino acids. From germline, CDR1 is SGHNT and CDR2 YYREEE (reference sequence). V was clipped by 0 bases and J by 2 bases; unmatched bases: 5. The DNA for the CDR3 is TGTGCCAGCAGCTTGGCCGGGACAGGAATCACAGATACGCAGTATTTT. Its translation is CASSLAGTGITDTQYF.

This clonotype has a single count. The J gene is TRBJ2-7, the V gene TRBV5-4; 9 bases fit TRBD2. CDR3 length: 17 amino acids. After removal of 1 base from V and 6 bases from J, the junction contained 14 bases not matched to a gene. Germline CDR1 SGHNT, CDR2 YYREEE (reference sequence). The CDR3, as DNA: TGTGCCAGCAGCTTGATCCTAGCGGGGAGAACGGTCGCCGAGCAGTACTTC. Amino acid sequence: CASSLILAGRTVAEQYF.

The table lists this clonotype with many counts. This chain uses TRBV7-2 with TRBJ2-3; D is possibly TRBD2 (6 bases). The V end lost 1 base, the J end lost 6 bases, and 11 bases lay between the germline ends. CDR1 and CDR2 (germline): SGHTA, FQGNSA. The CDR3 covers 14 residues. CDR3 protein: CASSLVRRADTQYF. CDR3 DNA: TGTGCCAGCAGCTTAGTGAGGAGGGCGGATACGCAGTATTTT.

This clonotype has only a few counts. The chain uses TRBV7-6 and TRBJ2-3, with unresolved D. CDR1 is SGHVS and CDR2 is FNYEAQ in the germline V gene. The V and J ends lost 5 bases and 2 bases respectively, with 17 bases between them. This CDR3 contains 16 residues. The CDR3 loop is CASSPRVGPSTDTQYF. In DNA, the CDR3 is TGTGCCAGCAGCCCCCGTGTAGGGCCCTCCACAGATACGCAGTATTTT.

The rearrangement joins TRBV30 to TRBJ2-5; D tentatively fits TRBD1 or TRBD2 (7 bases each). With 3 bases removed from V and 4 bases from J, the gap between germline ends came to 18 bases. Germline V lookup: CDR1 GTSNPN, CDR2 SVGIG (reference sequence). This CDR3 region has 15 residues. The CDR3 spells CAWRGGGGAGETQYF. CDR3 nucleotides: TGTGCCTGGAGGGGGGGAGGGGGCGCAGGAGAGACCCAGTACTTC. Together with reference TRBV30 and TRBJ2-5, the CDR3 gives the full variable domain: SQTIHQWPATLVQPVGSPLSLECTVEGTSNPNLYWYRQAAGRGLQLLFYSVGIGQISSEVPQNLSASRPQDRQFILSSKKLLLSDSGFYLCAWRGGGGAGETQYFGPGTRLLVL.

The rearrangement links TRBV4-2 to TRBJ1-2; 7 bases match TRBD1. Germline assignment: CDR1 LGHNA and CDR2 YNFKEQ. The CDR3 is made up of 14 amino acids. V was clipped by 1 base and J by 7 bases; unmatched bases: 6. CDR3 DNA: TGTGCCAGCAGCCAAGCGACAGGGAATCGTGGCTACACCTTC. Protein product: CASSQATGNRGYTF.

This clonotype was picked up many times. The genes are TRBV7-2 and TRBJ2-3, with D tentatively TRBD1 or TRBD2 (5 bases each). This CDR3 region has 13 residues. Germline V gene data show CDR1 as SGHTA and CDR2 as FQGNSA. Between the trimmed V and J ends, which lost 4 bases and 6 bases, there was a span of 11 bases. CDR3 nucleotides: TGTGCCAGCAGCTGGGACCAGCGGGATACGCAGTATTTT. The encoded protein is CASSWDQRDTQYF.

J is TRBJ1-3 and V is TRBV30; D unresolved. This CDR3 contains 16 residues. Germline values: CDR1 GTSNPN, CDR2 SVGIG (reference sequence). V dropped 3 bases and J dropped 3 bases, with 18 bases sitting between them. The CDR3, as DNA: TGTGCCTGGAGGGAGACCGGGCCGACCCTTGGAAACACCATATATTTT. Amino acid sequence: CAWRETGPTLGNTIYF.

The CDR3 is CSVRQGGEETQYF. The CDR3, as DNA: TGCAGCGTCCGACAGGGTGGAGAAGAGACCCAGTACTTC. The gene calls are TRBV29-1 and TRBJ2-5, with 7 nucleotides matching TRBD1. The V gene's germline CDR1 is SQVTM and CDR2 ANQGSEA. CDR3 length: 13 amino acids. With V trimmed by 6 bases and J by 3 bases, 7 bases remained unmatched. The variable domain in full, with the rest retrieved from reference TRBV29-1 and TRBJ2-5, is SAVISQKPSRDICQRGTSLTIQCQVDSQVTMMFWYRQQPGQSLTLIATANQGSEATYESGFVIDKFPISRPNLTFSTLTVSNMSPEDSSIYLCSVRQGGEETQYFGPGTRLLVL.

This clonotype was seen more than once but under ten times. The CDR3 DNA is TGTGCCAGCAGCTTACGGGGACAGATACTCCAAGAGACCCAGTACTTC. Encoded protein: CASSLRGQILQETQYF. This chain links TRBV7-2 with TRBJ2-5, with TRBD1 matching over 7 bases. J was trimmed by 1 base and V by 2 bases; bases with no gene match: 7. The germline V gene encodes CDR1 SGHTA and CDR2 FQGNSA. There are 16 residues in the CDR3.

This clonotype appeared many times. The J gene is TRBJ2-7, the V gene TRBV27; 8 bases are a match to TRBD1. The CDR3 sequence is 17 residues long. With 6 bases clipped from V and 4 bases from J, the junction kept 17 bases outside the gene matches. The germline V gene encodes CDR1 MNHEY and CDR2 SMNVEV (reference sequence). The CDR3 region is CASSLTHINRGRYEQYF. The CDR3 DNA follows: TGTGCCAGCAGCCTTACCCACATCAACAGGGGGAGGTACGAGCAGTACTTC.

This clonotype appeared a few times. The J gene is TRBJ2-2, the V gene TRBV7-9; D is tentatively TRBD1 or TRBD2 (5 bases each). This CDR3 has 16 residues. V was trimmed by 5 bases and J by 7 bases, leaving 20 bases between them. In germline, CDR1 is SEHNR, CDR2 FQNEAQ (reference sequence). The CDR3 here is CASSLLLGRGGGELFF. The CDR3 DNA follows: TGTGCCAGCAGCCTCCTCTTGGGTCGGGGCGGCGGGGAGCTGTTTTTT.

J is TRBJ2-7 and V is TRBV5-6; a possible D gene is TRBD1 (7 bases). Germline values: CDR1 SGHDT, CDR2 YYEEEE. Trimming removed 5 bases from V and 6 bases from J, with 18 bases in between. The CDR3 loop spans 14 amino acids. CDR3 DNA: TGTGCCAGCAGTCCAACAAACAGGGGACTCGAGCAGTACTTC. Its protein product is CASSPTNRGLEQYF.

CDR3 sequence reads: CASSLTGNIQYF. CDR3 DNA: TGTGCCAGCAGCTTAACCGGGAACATTCAGTACTTC. The chain couples TRBV7-9 to TRBJ2-4; unclear D gene. The CDR3 is made up of 12 amino acids. Per germline, CDR1 SEHNR and CDR2 FQNEAQ (reference sequence). V was shortened by 2 bases and J by 7 bases, with 6 bases between the two germline ends. Based on the CDR3 plus reference TRBV7-9 and TRBJ2-4, the full variable domain is DTGVSQNPRHKITKRGQNVTFRCDPISEHNRLYWYRQTLGQGPEFLTYFQNEAQLEKSRLLSDRFSAERPKGSFSTLEIQRTEQGDSAMYLCASSLTGNIQYFGAGTRLSVL.